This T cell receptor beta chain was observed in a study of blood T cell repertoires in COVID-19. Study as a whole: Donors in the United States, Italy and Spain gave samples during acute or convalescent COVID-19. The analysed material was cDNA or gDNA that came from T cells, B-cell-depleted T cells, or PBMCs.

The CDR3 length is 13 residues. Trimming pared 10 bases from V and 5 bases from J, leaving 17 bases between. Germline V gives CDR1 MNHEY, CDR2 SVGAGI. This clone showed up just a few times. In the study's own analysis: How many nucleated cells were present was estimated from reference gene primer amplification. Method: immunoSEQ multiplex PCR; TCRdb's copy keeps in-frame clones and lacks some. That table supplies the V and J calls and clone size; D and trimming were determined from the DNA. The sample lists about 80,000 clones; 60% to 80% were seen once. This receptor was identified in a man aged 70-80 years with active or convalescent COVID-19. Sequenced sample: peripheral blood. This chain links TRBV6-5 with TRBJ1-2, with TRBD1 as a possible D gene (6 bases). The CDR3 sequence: CATRQAAGYGYTF. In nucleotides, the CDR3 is TGTGCCACCCGACAGGCTGCTGGATATGGCTACACCTTC.